The 27 T cell receptor beta chains listed next were all sequenced from one sample in a study of T cells after somatic rescue of genetic block (dated by TCRdb to the early 2020s). Library preparation was by the immunoSEQ multiplex PCR assay. TCRdb limited this immuneACCESS table to in-frame rearrangements with V and J called. A share of clones is missing; checked studies link under half to unresolved V genes, and the rest is unexplained. The sample has 88,000 or so clones on record, about nine tenths of them singletons. Together, the top ten hold around 1.6% of the sample. Sample: peripheral blood mononuclear cells (PBMCs). These receptors all stem from a woman younger than 30.

This clone was counted once. The genes are TRBV4-2 and TRBJ2-7, with D possibly TRBD2 on 6 matching bases. CDR1 and CDR2 from the germline V gene are LGHNA and YNFKEQ. Trimming stripped 0 bases from V and 0 bases from J, with 12 bases between. This CDR3 region has 16 residues. CDR3 in DNA: TGTGCCAGCAGCCAAGATGGGCTAGCGACCTCCTACGAGCAGTACTTC. Translating gives CASSQDGLATSYEQYF.

This chain joins TRBV10-3 and TRBJ2-2; 7 bases match TRBD2. The V and J ends lost 2 bases and 5 bases, in that order; junction bases with no gene match: 20. In germline, CDR1 is ENHRY, CDR2 SYGVKD. This CDR3 contains 20 residues. CDR3 protein: CAISEMDRRLAAPLTGELFF. CDR3 DNA: TGTGCCATCAGTGAGATGGACCGACGGCTAGCGGCCCCGCTGACCGGGGAGCTGTTTTTT.

The DNA of the CDR3 is TGCGCCAGCAGCCCCCGCAGGACTAGCGGCCACCAAGAGACCCAGTACTTC. It specifies CASSPRRTSGHQETQYF. This chain connects TRBV5-1 to TRBJ2-5; 10 bases are shared with TRBD2. CDR1 is SGHRS, CDR2 YFSETQ, per germline. The CDR3 is 17 amino acids. The junction had 9 bases not matched to a gene; V was cut back by 4 bases and J by 0 bases. The complete variable domain, with remaining parts taken from reference TRBV5-1 and TRBJ2-5, reads KAGVTQTPRYLIKTRGQQVTLSCSPISGHRSVSWYQQTPGQGLQFLFEYFSETQRNKGNFPGRFSGRQFSNSRSEMNVSTLELGDSALYLCASSPRRTSGHQETQYFGPGTRLLVL.

The chain has TRBV19 and TRBJ1-5; D perhaps matches TRBD1 (5 bases). CDR1 is LNHDA and CDR2 is SQIVND in the germline V gene (reference sequence). V lost 2 bases and J 3 bases, leaving 11 bases between the germline ends. The CDR3 has 15 amino acids. The CDR3 protein is CASSILGHYNQPQHF. The CDR3 DNA reads TGTGCCAGTAGTATACTGGGGCACTACAATCAGCCCCAGCATTTT.

This clone was counted a single time. The CDR3 DNA reads TGTGCCAGCAGCTTAGATAGGTTTCAACTGAACACTGAAGCTTTCTTT. Residues: CASSLDRFQLNTEAFF. The chain is built from TRBV11-3 and TRBJ1-1; no definite D call. Germline V gene sequence: CDR1 SGHNT, CDR2 YENEEA. This CDR3 comprises 16 residues. V was pared by 0 bases and J by 0 bases, with 11 bases between.

This clone was detected once. This sequence joins TRBV5-1 and TRBJ2-7; no reliable D call. From germline, CDR1 is SGHRS and CDR2 YFSETQ. Trimming stripped 4 bases from V and 7 bases from J, with 12 bases between. The CDR3 length is 12 residues. CDR3 in amino acids: CASSLTDWEQYF. The DNA for the CDR3 is TGCGCCAGCAGCCTTACCGACTGGGAGCAGTACTTC.

The J gene is TRBJ1-2, the V gene TRBV19; no definite D call. Between the trimmed V and J ends, which lost 5 bases and 8 bases, there was a span of 21 bases. Germline V gene data show CDR1 as LNHDA and CDR2 as SQIVND (reference sequence). CDR3 size: 15 residues. The CDR3 bases are TGTGCCAGTAGTTCCCGCCCTTGGACCACTGGGGGCTACACCTTC. Its translation is CASSSRPWTTGGYTF.

The chain links TRBV19 to TRBJ1-5, with 9 nucleotides matching TRBD1. CDR3 size: 15 residues. The germline CDR1 and CDR2 sequences are LNHDA and SQIVND (reference sequence). J lost 2 bases, V lost 6 bases, and 5 bases had no gene match. CDR3 bases: TGTGCCAGTAGCCAACAGGGGGCCGGCAATCAGCCCCAGCATTTT. Encoded protein: CASSQQGAGNQPQHF.

The chain employs TRBV6-5 and TRBJ2-7; tentatively, D is TRBD1 (6 bases). Looked up from germline, CDR1 is MNHEY and CDR2 is SVGAGI. The CDR3 spans 14 residues. V lost 5 bases to trimming and J lost 2 bases, with 13 bases between them. This CDR3 is CASSPGHLTYEQYF. As DNA, the CDR3 is TGTGCCAGCAGTCCGGGACATCTCACCTACGAGCAGTACTTC.

The chain uses TRBV28 and TRBJ1-1; 7 bases agree with TRBD1. Per germline, CDR1 MDHEN and CDR2 SYDVKM. The CDR3 is made up of 15 amino acids. V was clipped by 4 bases and J by 4 bases; unmatched bases: 9. The CDR3 reads CASSSQGLGGTEAFF. The CDR3 bases are TGTGCCAGCAGTTCACAGGGGCTCGGTGGCACTGAAGCTTTCTTT. The entire variable domain, with the rest obtained from reference TRBV28 and TRBJ1-1, is as follows: DVKVTQSSRYLVKRTGEKVFLECVQDMDHENMFWYRQDPGLGLRLIYFSYDVKMKEKGDIPEGYSVSREKKERFSLILESASTNQTSMYLCASSSQGLGGTEAFFGQGTRLTVV.

J is TRBJ2-5 and V is TRBV11-2; D unresolved. This CDR3 has 12 residues. Germline values: CDR1 SGHAT, CDR2 FQNNGV. V was cut by 2 bases and J by 0 bases, with 1 base left in between. The CDR3 region is CASSLNQETQYF. In DNA form, the CDR3 reads TGTGCCAGCAGCTTAAACCAAGAGACCCAGTACTTC.

V and J are TRBV9 and TRBJ2-3, with 8 positions matching TRBD2. Germline CDR1 reads SGDLS; CDR2 reads YYNGEE. V shed 4 bases and J 4 bases; nucleotides not matched to a gene: 11. CDR3 size: 16 residues. The CDR3 loop is CASSTRLPGLADTQYF. CDR3 in DNA: TGTGCCAGCAGCACCCGTCTACCGGGACTAGCAGATACGCAGTATTTT.

J is TRBJ2-3 and V is TRBV6-4, with TRBD2 matching over 11 bases. Trimming removed 6 bases from V and 3 bases from J; junction bases left unmatched: 5. Per the germline V gene, CDR1 is MRHNA and CDR2 is SNTAGT. This CDR3 region has 15 residues. This CDR3 reads CASSEGLAETDTQYF. The CDR3 nucleotides are TGTGCCAGCAGCGAGGGACTAGCGGAAACAGATACGCAGTATTTT.

The CDR3 DNA follows: TGTGCCAGAAGCTCACCCGGGCTAGCCTTGAACACCGGGGAGCTGTTTTTT. Translating gives CARSSPGLALNTGELFF. J is TRBJ2-2 and V is TRBV7-5; the table's TRBD2 call for D was not verified on the DNA. TRBV7-5 is a documented pseudogene. The CDR3 totals 17 residues.

The genes are TRBV7-9 and TRBJ1-5; D gene ambiguous. Germline V lookup: CDR1 SEHNR, CDR2 FQNEAQ (reference sequence). Trimming cost V 1 base and J 7 bases, with 8 bases left between them. The CDR3 runs 13 residues. For the CDR3, the DNA is TGTGCCAGCAGCTTAGAGGGTAAACAGCCCCAGCATTTT. It codes for CASSLEGKQPQHF.

This chain joins TRBV18 and TRBJ2-1, with 10 bases identical to TRBD2. The CDR3 runs 14 residues. The germline CDR1 and CDR2 sequences are KGHSH and LQKENI. The V and J ends lost 0 bases and 12 bases, in that order; junction bases with no gene match: 5. The CDR3 loop is CASSPPLAGVSQFF. CDR3 nucleotides: TGTGCCAGCTCACCACCCCTAGCGGGAGTGTCGCAGTTCTTC. The whole variable domain, filled in from reference TRBV18 and TRBJ2-1, reads NAGVMQNPRHLVRRRGQEARLRCSPMKGHSHVYWYRQLPEEGLKFMVYLQKENIIDESGMPKERFSAEFPKEGPSILRIQQVVRGDSAAYFCASSPPLAGVSQFFGPGTRLTVL.

The chain is built from TRBV27 and TRBJ2-7; the D gene is possibly TRBD2 (6 bases). Looked up from germline, CDR1 is MNHEY and CDR2 is SMNVEV (reference sequence). With 5 bases removed from V and 2 bases from J, the gap between germline ends came to 13 bases. This CDR3 has 14 residues. CDR3 DNA sequence: TGTGCCAGCAGTCCAGGGACTTCAGCCTACGAGCAGTACTTC. It specifies CASSPGTSAYEQYF.

V usage is TRBV10-3 and J usage is TRBJ2-7, with D uncertain. V was clipped by 6 bases and J by 0 bases, with 3 bases between them. The germline V gene encodes CDR1 ENHRY and CDR2 SYGVKD. The CDR3 extends over 11 amino acids. The CDR3, as DNA: TGTGCCATCAGGAACTCCTACGAGCAGTACTTC. Its protein is CAIRNSYEQYF.

The V gene is TRBV14, the J gene TRBJ2-3; D possibly uses TRBD1 or TRBD2 (6 bases each). V was cut by 2 bases and J by 5 bases, with 26 bases left in between. Germline V CDR1 and CDR2: SGHDN, FVKESK. The CDR3 runs to 19 residues. The CDR3, as DNA: TGTGCCAGCAGCCAATTCAAGGGGGGCGGCCGCCGCACGGGAGATACGCAGTATTTT. Translation: CASSQFKGGGRRTGDTQYF.

V and J are TRBV15 and TRBJ2-1; D call uncertain. Germline CDR1 reads LNHNV; CDR2 reads YYDKDF (reference sequence). This CDR3 has 18 residues. Trimming took off 0 bases at V and 1 base at J, with 16 bases between the two ends. The CDR3 DNA is TGTGCCACCAGCAGAGATCGATGGGGTGGGTTGTCCTACAATGAGCAGTTCTTC. It encodes CATSRDRWGGLSYNEQFF. The variable domain in full, with the rest retrieved from reference TRBV15 and TRBJ2-1, is DAMVIQNPRYQVTQFGKPVTLSCSQTLNHNVMYWYQQKSSQAPKLLFHYYDKDFNNEADTPDNFQSRRPNTSFCFLDIRSPGLGDTAMYLCATSRDRWGGLSYNEQFFGPGTRLTVL.

The chain uses TRBV5-4 and TRBJ1-2, with 9 positions matching TRBD1. Germline values: CDR1 SGHNT, CDR2 YYREEE (reference sequence). The CDR3 extends over 16 amino acids. V lost 1 base, J lost 8 bases, and 12 bases stayed unmatched. Here the CDR3 reads CASSLPPGQGSEGYTF. As DNA, the CDR3 is TGTGCCAGCAGCTTGCCTCCGGGACAGGGTAGCGAGGGCTACACCTTC.

The V and J genes are TRBV5-1 and TRBJ2-7; maybe TRBD2 (5 bases). The germline CDR1 and CDR2 sequences are SGHRS and YFSETQ. The V end lost 5 bases, the J end lost 3 bases, and 9 bases lay between the germline ends. The CDR3 is made up of 12 amino acids. The CDR3 nucleotides read TGCGCCAGCAGTAGGGAGCTCTACGAGCAGTACTTC. The encoded protein is CASSRELYEQYF.

This rearrangement joins TRBV7-4 to TRBJ2-3; D may be TRBD2 (6 bases). The CDR3 is made up of 16 amino acids. In germline, CDR1 is SGHVT, CDR2 SQSDAQ. The germline V and J ends were trimmed by 7 bases and 1 base, with 18 bases remaining between them. CDR3 nucleotides: TGTGCCAGCAATACTCCGGAGGGCAGTCGCACAGATACGCAGTATTTT. Amino acid sequence: CASNTPEGSRTDTQYF. Combining the CDR3 with reference TRBV7-4 and TRBJ2-3 gives the whole variable domain GAGVSQSPRYKVAKRGRDVALRCDSISGHVTLYWYRQTLGQGSEVLTYSQSDAQRDKSGRPSGRFSAERPERSVSTLKIQRTEQGDSAVYLCASNTPEGSRTDTQYFGPGTRLTVL.

The V call is TRBV11-2, the J call TRBJ2-7; 10 bases fit TRBD1. CDR1 and CDR2 from the germline V gene are SGHAT and FQNNGV. Germline trimming cut 5 bases from V and 5 bases from J; bases unmatched to any gene: 9. The CDR3 contains 15 residues. CDR3 protein: CASSPIGQGGNEQYF. The CDR3 coding sequence is TGTGCCAGCAGCCCTATAGGACAGGGGGGGAACGAGCAGTACTTC.

The rearrangement joins TRBV7-8 to TRBJ1-4; a weak D match, TRBD1 (6 bases). Trimming left V 2 bases short and J 7 bases short, with 17 bases between. Germline V gene data show CDR1 as SGHVS and CDR2 as FQNEAQ. The CDR3 length is 16 residues. As DNA, the CDR3 is TGTGCCAGCAGCTTACCCTCTGCAGGGGCACTTGAAAAACTGTTTTTT. This gives the protein CASSLPSAGALEKLFF.

The V call is TRBV5-1, the J call TRBJ1-2; perhaps TRBD1 as D (5 bases). This CDR3 has 13 residues. V lost 2 bases, J lost 7 bases, and 12 bases lay in between. The V gene's germline CDR1 is SGHRS and CDR2 YFSETQ. CDR3 nucleotides: TGCGCCAGCAGCTTTGGGGGGACCACTGGCTACACCTTC. It specifies CASSFGGTTGYTF.

The J gene is TRBJ2-1, the V gene TRBV28, with TRBD1 matching 10 bases. Unmatched junction bases numbered 7, after V lost 5 bases and J lost 6 bases. Germline V gene data show CDR1 as MDHEN and CDR2 as SYDVKM. This CDR3 contains 15 residues. The CDR3 loop reads CASSPGTGVLNEQFF. CDR3 bases: TGTGCCAGCAGTCCCGGGACAGGGGTCCTCAATGAGCAGTTCTTC.